This T cell receptor (beta chain) was recorded in a study of control samples from healthy donors and cancer patients. This clone is a singleton in its sample. Per the germline V gene, CDR1 is LGHNA and CDR2 is YSLEER. There are 16 residues in the CDR3. V lost 0 bases and J lost 7, with 15 bases in between. Libraries were prepared by immunoSEQ multiplex PCR; TCRdb keeps only in-frame clonotypes and omits some of them. The sample lists some 30,000 clones, 91% occurring once. The V call is TRBV4-3, the J call TRBJ1-4; possible D gene TRBD1, 6 bases. The sample consisted of PBMCs. This clonotype was obtained from a man over 45 with lung cancer. The CDR3 region is CASSQDLTGLLEKLFF. CDR3 DNA: TGCGCCAGCAGCCAAGACCTAACAGGGCTACTTGAAAAACTGTTTTTT.